This is a list of T cell receptor beta chains from one sample in a study of blood T cell repertoires in COVID-19. Data came from immunoSEQ multiplex PCR; TCRdb stores just in-frame clones and leaves some out. This table holds approximately 200,000 clones, 94% found once. Sequences were obtained from peripheral blood. The receptors derive from a man aged 30 to 39 with COVID-19, enrolled during active disease. The CDR3 runs from the conserved cysteine through the conserved F or W. Fields, in order: V gene, J gene, CDR3 protein.

TRBV5-6,TRBJ1-6,CASSLDRGVSPLHF
TRBV7-9,TRBJ2-7,CASSPRDRANEQYF
TRBV7-9,TRBJ1-2,CASSLSIYGYTF
TRBV5-1,TRBJ2-3,CASRRVQGVRDTQYF
TRBV27,TRBJ1-6,CASSPGQGMSPLHF
TRBV5-1,TRBJ1-1,CASSSHRDRDPLGMNTEAFF
TRBV12-3/TRBV12-4,TRBJ1-2,CASSAQNPYGYTF
TRBV3-1/TRBV3-2,TRBJ2-2,CASSQVRGSTGELFF
TRBV5-4,TRBJ2-1,CASSLGSGERNEQFF
TRBV19,TRBJ1-5,CASSIAGAGNQPQHF
TRBV15,TRBJ2-5,CATRDRVAETQYF
TRBV18,TRBJ2-7,CASSPRNSGGHEQYF
TRBV19,TRBJ1-1,CASSPDSMNTEAFF
TRBV6-1,TRBJ1-6,CATQTGGFNSPLHF
TRBV5-1,TRBJ1-2,CASSLDGTGYGYTF
TRBV5-4,TRBJ2-5,CASSWMTGGNVGETQYF
TRBV7-3,TRBJ2-1,CASSLEGSGGPYNEQFF
TRBV6-6,TRBJ2-5,CASNHAGGGQETQYF
TRBV10-3,TRBJ1-5,CAISESMGGGNQPQHF
TRBV4-1,TRBJ2-7,CASSQAWGTPGDF
TRBV7-9,TRBJ2-1,CASSLPIGSSYNEQFF
TRBV12-5,TRBJ1-1,CASGLSTNTEAFF
TRBV18,TRBJ1-4,CASSPEAGGDEKLFF
TRBV19,TRBJ1-5,CASSMGTANQPQHF
TRBV30,TRBJ1-1,CAWSVARNTEAFF
TRBV7-3,TRBJ2-2,CASRLAGNTGELFF
TRBV11-2,TRBJ1-1,CASSRTGRNTEAFF
TRBV5-1,TRBJ2-1,CASSTGQGRWNEQFF
TRBV4-1,TRBJ1-6,CASSFRQDPNSPLHF
TRBV15,TRBJ1-6,CATSIGQNSPLHF
TRBV10-3,TRBJ2-7,CAISESRDFYEQYF
TRBV10-3,TRBJ1-1,CAISDPVGADTEAFF
TRBV5-4,TRBJ1-6,CASSGEGQGRSPLHF
TRBV5-4,TRBJ1-1,CASSLPGGTPMNTEAFF
TRBV7-2,TRBJ2-7,CASSTTSGSAYEQYF
TRBV4-2,TRBJ2-1,CASSQGEQGGYNEQFF
TRBV19,TRBJ2-7,CASSIATGHRLSYEQYF
TRBV5-5,TRBJ2-7,CASSPRVGEQYF